This T cell receptor beta chain was documented in a study of cytomegalovirus exposure and HLA in healthy donors (dated by TCRdb to about 2017). Study-level background: An earlier analysis of roughly 610 of the donors reported about 280 Gb of sequence data and 117 million unique TCR beta sequences obtained from 150 million to 200 million T cells. Genome-wide SNP genotypes for about three fifths of the 666 donors were used in a later genetic analysis, which treated that subset as a discovery cohort. An earlier analysis of 500 to 750 of the donors applied high-throughput TCR beta sequencing to assess whether each TCR beta V gene segment acted as functional or pseudogenic. Both class I and class II loci were covered by HLA typing, at four-digit resolution. Of the roughly 400 genotyped donors, over 80% were placed in the genetic ancestry cluster associated with self-reported Caucasian donors. A separate validation cohort of about 110 different subjects was used in addition to the roughly 620-subject first cohort. The later analysis used no new phenotypic data to find candidate immune exposures, relying instead on TCR beta sequences and their occurrence across donors. The T cell repertoires of some 670 subjects were profiled by immunosequencing and related to cytomegalovirus serostatus. Roughly 300 gigabases of sequencing data and 70 million to 95 million unique TCR sequences made up an early release that covered around 640 HLA-typed donors. Typing coverage differed by locus: A, B, C, DRB1 and DQB1 were typed in roughly 629-630 donors, DQA1 in about 560, DPA1 in approximately 610, and DPB1 in 400 to 490. Alongside the repertoire data, information on donor age, sex, ethnicity and CMV serostatus was compiled. Five DR-DQ haplotypes were treated as single units for association and clustering because of strong linkage in the cohort. Among some 400 genotyped donors of the cohort, an average of roughly 230,000 unique TCR beta nucleotide sequences was sequenced per donor, of which about 19% were non-productive. To study patterns of TCR occurrence, a later analysis re-analyzed previously published TCR beta repertoires from 600 to 750 donors and added high-resolution HLA genotyping. The aim of the study was to test whether cataloging public T cell receptors could identify signatures of past pathogen exposure. Every repertoire in the discovery cohort had been generated on one and the same sequencing platform. To predict cytomegalovirus infection status, the study brought together high-throughput TCR immunosequencing, statistical association of individual TCRs with disease status, and machine learning. The study at large found these results: In a later analysis, several top co-occurrence clusters were reported to appear linked to parvovirus B19, influenza, CMV and Epstein-Barr virus. Because counts were too low, 15 or so rarely observed V segments, including chromosome 9 orphons, were excluded from the earlier analysis of 587 of the donors. A total of 164 TCR beta chains were listed by the study as associated with cytomegalovirus. While some public TCRs were present in many individuals, most TCR sequences turned up only very rarely across donors. Because some donors lacked HLA typing at each locus, the association tests relied only on the typed subset. Linkage disequilibrium might explain the correlated functional status among segregating V segments, but an unknown experimental factor could not be ruled out. According to a later analysis, most CMV-associated TCR beta chains appeared to be HLA-restricted, and the HLA associations seemed to be driven largely by CMV exposure. A group of highly shared sequence variants was considered likely to be a technical artifact of the sequencing pipeline. A later analysis found that HLA-associated TCR beta chains were more clonally expanded and had lower generation probabilities than equally common non-associated chains. CMV serostatus was the only immune exposure information available for the cohort. A later genetic analysis reported fewer N-insertions in productive TCRs among donors in an Asian-associated ancestry cluster than the approximately 700-donor mean. It was suggested by the authors that the approach could potentially be generalized to other disease states and immunological phenotypes. Because the 87-base-pair reads could not distinguish some IMGT-functional V segments, including TRBV6-2 and TRBV6-3, those segments were excluded. In vitro tests confirmed that a few of the cytomegalovirus-associated TCR beta chains recognize cytomegalovirus antigens. In a later analysis, about 16,000 TCR beta sequences were associated with specific HLA alleles at a false discovery rate of 0.05. Assigning TCR associations to individual alleles was difficult when HLA alleles, especially DR and DQ, strongly co-occurred. V-gene and J-gene trimming of TCR beta chains was associated with a missense DCLRE1C variant in a later genetic analysis, and the association was replicated in an independent cohort. The classifier was reported to diagnose cytomegalovirus status with high specificity and sensitivity in both the original and validation cohorts. Broadly in line with IMGT annotations, most TCR beta V segments showed up in productive rearrangements about 87% or about 30% of the time in an earlier analysis of about 500 of the donors. According to a later analysis, TCR association rates differed among HLA loci, with DRB1 alleles showing the most associated TCRs and HLA-C alleles showing the fewest. Sequencing depth was assumed to be roughly uniform across donors in the presence/absence analyses, though that assumption may not hold. A further reported finding was that TCR beta sequences accurately predicted the HLA-A and HLA-B alleles for most subjects in the first cohort. The cohort was sequenced for TCR beta chains only, and without alpha or paired-chain data the features that could be detected were limited.

From a lookup of the germline V gene, CDR1 and CDR2 are SQVTM and ANQGSEA. The CDR3, from cysteine to phenylalanine, totals 12 residues. The CDR3 DNA has 36 bases and is translated from base 1. Trimming takes 7 bases from V and 3 bases from J, and the germline ends sit 11 bases apart. The cohort was made up of approximately 670 healthy bone marrow donors. At the time of sampling, every cohort member was nominally healthy, though immune exposures that went unrecorded were likely present. The donor was CMV seronegative and was included in the group of 352 seronegative cohort members. Each donor provided a peripheral blood sample, and peripheral blood mononuclear cells were used for TCR beta sequencing. The Qiagen DNeasy Blood Extraction Kit was used to extract genomic DNA from the blood cell samples. Concerning this clone itself: There is no known antigen for this receptor. One base away there is no much larger clone; base qualities are not given.

Library preparation used the immunoSEQ multiplex PCR assay. The multiplex PCR relied on a mix of 60 forward primers for TCR Vbeta segments and 13 reverse primers for TCR Jbeta segments. The CDR3 region of rearranged TCR beta genes was amplified from genomic DNA with a multiplex PCR assay. On the Illumina HiSeq System, the amplified TCR beta libraries were sequenced as 87-base-pair reads. For the original study's pipeline: Across the 670 or so repertoires, a later analysis counted approximately 83 million unique TCR beta chains, approximately 10 million of which were shared by at least two donors. Raw reads were error-corrected and collapsed into unique sequences by a nearest-neighbor algorithm in which closely related sequences were merged to remove PCR and sequencing errors. Alignment of CDR3 sequences to IMGT reference sequences was used to assign V, D and J gene segments. For a sequence to be retained, at least a six-nucleotide match to both a V gene segment and a J gene segment was required. Rearrangements were called productive when the CDR3 lacked stop codons and stayed in frame with V and J; all others were non-productive. CDR3 was defined according to IMGT convention as the region running from the second conserved V-encoded cysteine to the conserved J-encoded phenylalanine. Sequences without an unambiguous match to a single V gene segment were excluded from the earlier analysis of about 640 of the donors. An earlier analysis of about 600 of the donors called V segments functional above 56.7% productive rearrangements and segregating when the between-donor standard deviation exceeded 5%. A statistical classification framework was developed to diagnose cytomegalovirus status using the catalog of TCR beta chain sequences. A later analysis assigned V and J genes by comparing TCR nucleotide sequences with IMGT/GENE-DB human TR gene sequences. A later analysis assigned CDR3 sequences and most-parsimonious VDJ recombination scenarios with the TCRdist pipeline. In a later analysis, every TCR beta chain was defined by the combination of its CDR3 amino acid sequence and its V-gene family, and reads without a unique V-gene family were dropped. To address suspected cross-contamination and a sequencing artifact, a later analysis removed around 600 highly shared, low-generation-probability nucleotide sequences. In a later analysis, a clonal expansion index for each public chain was calculated from normalized within-repertoire ranks of inferred template counts. Generation probabilities in a later analysis came from a VDJ recombination model fitted to out-of-frame rearrangements, and those results were checked against IGoR. A later analysis scored TCR-TCR, TCR-HLA and TCR-CMV co-occurrence with hypergeometric tests, applying a repertoire-size bias correction to TCR pairs. In a later analysis, false discovery rates were estimated by permuting HLA or CMV assignments 20 times. A later analysis grouped co-occurring TCRs with DBSCAN, adding TCRdist sequence similarity when clustering within HLA-allele-positive subsets. For co-occurrence clustering, repertoires with fewer than 30,000 or more than 120,000 public chains were excluded, along with a handful of repertoires with anomalous nucleotide sharing. TCRdb stores this immuneACCESS table with in-frame sequences only. Part of the clones is absent; in the studies checked, under half of the shortfall reflects unresolved V genes, and no reason is known for the rest. V, J and clone size were drawn from that table, and D and trimming were deduced from the DNA. The sample table records 150,000 or so clones; around four fifths of these occur just once. The ten largest clones take up roughly 1.5% of the sample.

This TCR was sampled from a woman aged 30 to 39 in good health and CMV-seronegative. The sequencing sample was made of PBMCs. The sequence is built from TRBV29-1 and TRBJ2-3; D gene: possibly TRBD1, on 5 matching bases. The encoded CDR3 is CSGNSGTDTQYF. In nucleotides, the sequence is TGCAGCGGGAACTCAGGGACAGATACGCAGTATTTT.